This TCR beta chain appears in the sequencing data of a study of blood T cell repertoires in COVID-19. Study information: T cells, B-cell-depleted T cells, or PBMCs supplied cDNA or gDNA.

Germline-derived CDR1 and CDR2 are SGHNT and YYREEE (reference sequence). The CDR3 spans 13 residues. Trimming cost V 4 bases and J 3 bases, with 7 bases left between them. In the study's own analysis: The assay estimated nucleated cells by amplifying reference gene primers. TCRdb's table, derived via immunoSEQ multiplex PCR, lists solely in-frame clones and lacks some. Clonal size and the V and J genes are those of that table, whereas D and trimming came from the DNA. The sample holds about 73,000 clones, around four fifths seen once. V usage is TRBV5-4 and J usage is TRBJ2-2; D gene unclear. Source material: peripheral blood. The sequence came from an elderly man with active or convalescent COVID-19. The CDR3 DNA reads as TGTGCCAGCAGCCCCAGCGACACCGGGGAGCTGTTTTTT. This codes for CASSPSDTGELFF.